The source of this T cell receptor beta chain is a study of shared clonotypes between healthy human individuals. Study overall: Donors had three CD4 naive, three CD4 memory, two CD8 naive and one CD8 memory plate apiece. Notes on the study in general: Clonotypes that were shared across a handful of donors made up around 5% of naive CD4 clonotypes.

The table came from immunoSEQ multiplex PCR; TCRdb's copy has only in-frame clones and leaves some out. The data show under 600,000 clones, with roughly 95% seen just once and about 0.06% held by the top ten. The CDR3 spans 14 residues. The germline gives CDR1 SNHLY, CDR2 FYNNEI. Trimming cost V 3 bases and J 8 bases; bases outside gene matches: 7. A few counts support this clone. No antigen is known for it. V and J are TRBV2 and TRBJ1-2; the match to TRBD1 covers 9 bases. This sequence originates from a woman under 40 in good health. The sample comprised naive CD4+ T cells sorted from blood. Documented subset: CD45RA+ positively selected. The CDR3 is CASSDWGTGIGYTF. DNA of the CDR3: TGTGCCAGCAGTGACTGGGGGACAGGGATAGGCTACACCTTC.